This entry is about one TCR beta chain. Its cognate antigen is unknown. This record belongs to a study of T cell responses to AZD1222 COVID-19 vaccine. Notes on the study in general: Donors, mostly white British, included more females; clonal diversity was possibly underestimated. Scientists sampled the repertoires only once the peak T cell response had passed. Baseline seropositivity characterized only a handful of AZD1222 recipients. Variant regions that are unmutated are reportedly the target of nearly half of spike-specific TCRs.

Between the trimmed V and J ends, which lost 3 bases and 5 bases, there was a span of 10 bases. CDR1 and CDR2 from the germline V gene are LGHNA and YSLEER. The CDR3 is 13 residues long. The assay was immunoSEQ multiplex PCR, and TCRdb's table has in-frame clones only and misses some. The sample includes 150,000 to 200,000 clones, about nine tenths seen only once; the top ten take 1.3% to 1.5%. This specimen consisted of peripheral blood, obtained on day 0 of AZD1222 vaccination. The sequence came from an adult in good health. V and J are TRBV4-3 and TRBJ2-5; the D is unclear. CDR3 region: CASSHVLGETQYF. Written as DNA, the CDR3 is TGCGCCAGCAGCCATGTCTTAGGGGAGACCCAGTACTTC.